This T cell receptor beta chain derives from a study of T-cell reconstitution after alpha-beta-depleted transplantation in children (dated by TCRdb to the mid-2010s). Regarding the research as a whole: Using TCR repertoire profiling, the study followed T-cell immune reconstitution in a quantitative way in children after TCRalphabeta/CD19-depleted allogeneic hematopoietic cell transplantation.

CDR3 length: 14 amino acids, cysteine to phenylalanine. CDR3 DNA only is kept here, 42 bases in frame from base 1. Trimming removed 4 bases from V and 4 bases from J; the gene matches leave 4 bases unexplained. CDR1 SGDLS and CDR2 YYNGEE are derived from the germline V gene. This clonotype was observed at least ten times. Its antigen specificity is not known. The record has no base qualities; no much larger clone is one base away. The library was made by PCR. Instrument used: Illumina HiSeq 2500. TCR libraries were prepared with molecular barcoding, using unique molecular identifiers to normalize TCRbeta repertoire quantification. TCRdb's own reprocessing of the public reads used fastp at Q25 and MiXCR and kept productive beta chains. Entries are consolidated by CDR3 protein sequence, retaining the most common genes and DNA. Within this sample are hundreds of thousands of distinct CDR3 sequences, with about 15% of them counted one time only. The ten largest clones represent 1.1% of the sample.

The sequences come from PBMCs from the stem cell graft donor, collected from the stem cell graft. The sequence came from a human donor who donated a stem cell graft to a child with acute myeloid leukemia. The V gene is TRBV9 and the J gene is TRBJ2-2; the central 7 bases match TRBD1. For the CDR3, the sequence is CASSLTGFTGELFF. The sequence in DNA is TGTGCCAGCAGCCTGACAGGGTTCACCGGGGAGCTGTTTTTT.